The 24 T cell receptor beta chains below were found in one sample sequenced in a study of blood T cell repertoires in COVID-19. Profiled with immunoSEQ multiplex PCR; TCRdb holds only in-frame clones, not every one. The table has 13,000 or so clones, about 73% seen once. Specimen: peripheral blood. These receptors originate from a human donor in a cohort sampled during active COVID-19.

V gene TRBV4-3 combines with J gene TRBJ2-1, with 9 bases aligning to TRBD1. After removal of 4 bases from V and 10 bases from J, the junction contained 8 bases not matched to a gene. From germline, CDR1 is LGHNA and CDR2 YSLEER. This CDR3 is built from 14 residues. CDR3: CASSLGTGSREQFF. CDR3 coding DNA: TGCGCCAGCAGCCTTGGGACAGGGTCACGAGAGCAGTTCTTC.

The rearrangement joins TRBV7-9 to TRBJ1-5; maybe TRBD1 (5 bases). V lost 7 bases and J lost 3, with 19 bases in between. The CDR3 sequence is 16 residues long. Looked up from germline, CDR1 is SEHNR and CDR2 is FQNEAQ (reference sequence). The chain's CDR3 is CASTINTGIDNQPQHF. In DNA form, the CDR3 reads TGTGCCAGCACCATCAACACAGGTATAGACAATCAGCCCCAGCATTTT.

The chain recombines TRBV10-1 with TRBJ2-3; 7 bases align to TRBD2. Germline V gene lookup returns CDR1 WNHNN and CDR2 SYGVQD (reference sequence). This CDR3 is built from 14 residues. Unmatched junction bases numbered 5, after V lost 4 bases and J lost 4 bases. Written as DNA, the CDR3 is TGCGCCAGCAGTGCGACTAGCAGAGCAGATACGCAGTATTTT. Translation gives CASSATSRADTQYF.

V gene TRBV29-1 combines with J gene TRBJ1-2, with 7 bases matching TRBD1. This CDR3 spans 13 amino acids. The V and J ends lost 0 bases and 7 bases, in that order; junction bases with no gene match: 5. The germline V gene has CDR1 SQVTM and CDR2 ANQGSEA. The CDR3 region has the DNA TGCAGCGTTGAAGAGACAGGGAGGATTGGCTACACCTTC. It yields the protein CSVEETGRIGYTF.

This chain connects TRBV5-1 to TRBJ2-5, with 8 bases aligning to TRBD1. The CDR3 has 13 residues. Trimming took 0 bases from V and 5 from J; bases not matched to a gene: 0. Germline CDR1 and CDR2: SGHRS and YFSETQ. For the CDR3, the DNA is TGCGCCAGCAGCTTGGGGACAGGGGAGACCCAGTACTTC. Translated: CASSLGTGETQYF.

This chain joins TRBV5-6 and TRBJ2-7, with 8 nucleotides matching TRBD2. V lost 3 bases and J lost 3; bases outside the gene matches: 11. The CDR3 has 16 amino acids. Germline assignment: CDR1 SGHDT and CDR2 YYEEEE. CDR3 sequence: CASSSFRGGNLYEQYF. CDR3 sequence (DNA): TGTGCCAGCAGCTCATTCCGGGGGGGTAACCTCTACGAGCAGTACTTC.

This clone was recorded only once. This chain joins TRBV12-3 or TRBV12-4 and TRBJ1-5; D unresolved. There are 12 residues in the CDR3. The V end lost 5 bases, the J end lost 9 bases, and 11 bases lay between the germline ends. CDR3 in amino acids: CASSRPEGPQHF. CDR3 DNA: TGTGCCAGCAGTCGCCCTGAGGGGCCCCAGCATTTT.

This chain links TRBV5-1 with TRBJ2-3, with 7 bases identical to TRBD1. CDR3 length: 15 amino acids. Germline CDR1 is SGHRS and CDR2 is YFSETQ. V was clipped by 5 bases and J by 2 bases; unmatched bases: 8. The CDR3 bases are TGCGCCAGCAGGGAGACAGGGCTTATCACAGATACGCAGTATTTT. Its translation is CASRETGLITDTQYF.

This chain joins TRBV5-1 and TRBJ2-3, with TRBD1 matching over 9 bases. Germline V CDR1 and CDR2: SGHRS, YFSETQ. This CDR3 has 16 amino acids. With 2 bases clipped from V and 2 bases from J, the junction kept 6 bases outside the gene matches. The CDR3 nucleotides are TGCGCCAGCAGCTTCTCCGGGACAGGGACCACAGATACGCAGTATTTT. Translating it yields CASSFSGTGTTDTQYF.

V and J are TRBV7-9 and TRBJ2-3; 12 bases are shared with TRBD2. Germline assignment: CDR1 SEHNR and CDR2 FQNEAQ (reference sequence). This CDR3 comprises 16 residues. V lost 5 bases to trimming and J lost 5 bases; unmatched junction nucleotides: 8. This CDR3 reads CASSLLAGGFIDTQYF. CDR3 nucleotide sequence: TGTGCCAGCAGCCTACTAGCGGGGGGTTTCATAGATACGCAGTATTTT. The entire variable domain, with the rest obtained from reference TRBV7-9 and TRBJ2-3, is as follows: DTGVSQNPRHKITKRGQNVTFRCDPISEHNRLYWYRQTLGQGPEFLTYFQNEAQLEKSRLLSDRFSAERPKGSFSTLEIQRTEQGDSAMYLCASSLLAGGFIDTQYFGPGTRLTVL.

J is TRBJ1-2 and V is TRBV27, with D maybe TRBD1 (5 bases). Germline V gene lookup returns CDR1 MNHEY and CDR2 SMNVEV (reference sequence). This CDR3 has 15 amino acids. V dropped 6 bases and J dropped 1 base, with 15 bases sitting between them. The CDR3 loop reads CASSSLGGFNYGYTF. The CDR3 region has the DNA TGTGCCAGCAGCTCCCTCGGGGGGTTTAACTATGGCTACACCTTC.

The chain combines TRBV7-2 with TRBJ2-4; 7 bases line up with TRBD2. The CDR3 extends over 15 amino acids. The V gene's germline CDR1 is SGHTA and CDR2 FQGNSA. After removal of 7 bases from V and 0 bases from J, the junction contained 6 bases not matched to a gene. The DNA for the CDR3 is TGTGCCAGCACCCTAGCGGCTCAAGCCAAAAACATTCAGTACTTC. It encodes CASTLAAQAKNIQYF. Combining the CDR3 with reference TRBV7-2 and TRBJ2-4 gives the whole variable domain GAGVSQSPSNKVTEKGKDVELRCDPISGHTALYWYRQSLGQGLEFLIYFQGNSAPDKSGLPSDRFSAERTGGSVSTLTIQRTQQEDSAVYLCASTLAAQAKNIQYFGAGTRLSVL.

This CDR3 is CASSMKGRGTEAFF. The CDR3 bases are TGTGCCAGTAGTATGAAAGGCAGGGGCACTGAAGCTTTCTTT. V usage is TRBV19 and J usage is TRBJ1-1, with D tentatively TRBD1 (6 bases). Germline CDR1 reads LNHDA; CDR2 reads SQIVND (reference sequence). Trimming cost V 3 bases and J 4 bases, with 12 bases left between them. This CDR3 has 14 residues.

J is TRBJ2-1 and V is TRBV3-1 (or the pseudogene TRBV3-2), with TRBD2 matching 8 bases. With V trimmed by 0 bases and J by 8 bases, 6 bases remained unmatched. Germline values: CDR1 LGHDT, CDR2 YNNKEL (reference sequence). The CDR3 covers 15 residues. For the CDR3, the DNA is TGTGCCAGCAGCCAAGAAGCGGGGGACTGGGATGAGCAGTTCTTC. This sequence encodes CASSQEAGDWDEQFF.

J is TRBJ1-2 and V is TRBV28; the match to TRBD1 covers 7 bases. J lost 6 bases, V lost 5 bases, and 15 bases had no gene match. This CDR3 region has 16 residues. The V gene's germline CDR1 is MDHEN and CDR2 SYDVKM. In DNA, the CDR3 is TGTGCCAGCAGTCCCGGGACAGTCGAGCTTGGGGATGGCTACACCTTC. Protein sequence: CASSPGTVELGDGYTF.

CDR3 nucleotide sequence: TGTGCCAGCAGCGTAGATCCAGGGATGTACGAGCAGTACTTC. It is translated as CASSVDPGMYEQYF. The J gene is TRBJ2-7, the V gene TRBV9; the D gene is possibly TRBD1 (5 bases). Germline assignment: CDR1 SGDLS and CDR2 YYNGEE. Trimming removed 0 bases at V and 4 bases at J, with 11 bases between. The CDR3 sequence is 14 residues long.

A few counts support this clone. The V gene is TRBV6-4, the J gene TRBJ2-3, with D unclear. The CDR3 is 14 amino acids. V lost 3 bases and J 8 bases, leaving 15 bases between the germline ends. CDR1 and CDR2 (germline): MRHNA, SNTAGT. The CDR3 DNA is TGTGCCAGCAGTGAGGATTTTAGCTCCGGTACGCAGTATTTT. Encoded protein: CASSEDFSSGTQYF.

V is TRBV18 and J is TRBJ1-3; D gene unclear. Trimming took off 3 bases at V and 0 bases at J, with 9 bases between the two ends. The CDR3 contains 15 residues. Germline lookup yields CDR1 KGHSH and CDR2 LQKENI. The DNA of the CDR3 is TGTGCCAGCTCACCGACTGCGACCTCTGGAAACACCATATATTTT. Protein product: CASSPTATSGNTIYF.

The chain carries TRBV30 and TRBJ2-7, with 10 bases that match TRBD1. Germline CDR1 reads GTSNPN; CDR2 reads SVGIG (reference sequence). The CDR3 contains 14 residues. With 4 bases clipped from V and 2 bases from J, the junction kept 5 bases outside the gene matches. CDR3 amino acids: CAWKRGQGTYEQYF. Written as DNA, the CDR3 is TGTGCCTGGAAAAGGGGACAGGGGACCTACGAGCAGTACTTC.

The chain combines TRBV3-1 (or the pseudogene TRBV3-2) with TRBJ1-6, with 10 bases aligning to TRBD1. Unmatched junction bases numbered 3, after V lost 5 bases and J lost 8 bases. This CDR3 region has 14 residues. The germline V gene has CDR1 LGHDT and CDR2 YNNKEL (reference sequence). CDR3 residues: CASSETGGDSPLHF. Here the CDR3 DNA reads TGTGCCAGCAGCGAGACAGGGGGCGATTCACCCCTCCACTTT.

The gene calls are TRBV5-8 and TRBJ1-2; possible D gene TRBD1, 6 bases. The CDR3 length is 15 residues. V lost 5 bases to trimming and J lost 4 bases, with 18 bases between them. CDR1 SGHTS and CDR2 YDEGEE come from the germline V gene. CDR3 amino acids: CASSLTGIGGYGYTF. The CDR3 nucleotides are TGTGCCAGCAGTTTGACGGGCATAGGGGGCTATGGCTACACCTTC.

The rearrangement links TRBV7-9 to TRBJ2-5; maybe TRBD1 (5 bases). The germline V gene encodes CDR1 SEHNR and CDR2 FQNEAQ (reference sequence). CDR3 length: 14 residues. Trimming cost V 6 bases and J 2 bases, with 13 bases left between them. Written as DNA, the CDR3 is TGTGCCAGCAGGATTACTGGGGCGCAAGAGACCCAGTACTTC. Translation: CASRITGAQETQYF.

The V call is TRBV9, the J call TRBJ2-3; 7 nucleotides agree with TRBD1. The CDR3 spans 15 residues. Germline loops: CDR1 SGDLS, CDR2 YYNGEE. Trimming at V came to 3 bases and at J to 0 bases, leaving 4 bases not matched to a gene. This CDR3 reads CASSAEGASTDTQYF. CDR3 sequence (DNA): TGTGCCAGCAGCGCAGAGGGGGCCAGCACAGATACGCAGTATTTT. The whole variable domain, remainder taken from reference TRBV9 and TRBJ2-3, is DSGVTQTPKHLITATGQRVTLRCSPRSGDLSVYWYQQSLDQGLQFLIQYYNGEERAKGNILERFSAQQFPDLHSELNLSSLELGDSALYFCASSAEGASTDTQYFGPGTRLTVL.

This chain uses TRBV18 with TRBJ1-2, with a tentative D call TRBD1 (5 bases). V shed 4 bases and J shed 4 bases, with 10 bases lying between them. CDR1 is KGHSH, CDR2 LQKENI, per germline. This CDR3 has 13 residues. The CDR3 DNA sequence: TGTGCCAGCTCACTTGACAGATCCTATGGCTACACCTTC. It specifies CASSLDRSYGYTF.